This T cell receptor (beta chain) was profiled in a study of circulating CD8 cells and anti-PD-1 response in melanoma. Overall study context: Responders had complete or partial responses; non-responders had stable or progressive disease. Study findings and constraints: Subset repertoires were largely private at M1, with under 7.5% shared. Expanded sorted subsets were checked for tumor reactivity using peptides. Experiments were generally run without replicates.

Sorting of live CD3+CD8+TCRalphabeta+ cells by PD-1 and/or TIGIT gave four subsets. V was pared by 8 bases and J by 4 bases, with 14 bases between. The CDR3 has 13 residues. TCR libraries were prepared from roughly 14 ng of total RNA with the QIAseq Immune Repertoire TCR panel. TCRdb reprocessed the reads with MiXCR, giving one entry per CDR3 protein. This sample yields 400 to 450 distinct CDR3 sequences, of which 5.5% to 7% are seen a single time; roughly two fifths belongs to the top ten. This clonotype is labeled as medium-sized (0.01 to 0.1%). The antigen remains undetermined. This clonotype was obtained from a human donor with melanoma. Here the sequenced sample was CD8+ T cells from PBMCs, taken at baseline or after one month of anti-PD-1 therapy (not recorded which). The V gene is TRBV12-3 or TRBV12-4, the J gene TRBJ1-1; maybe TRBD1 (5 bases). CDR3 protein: CASASGPGTEAFF. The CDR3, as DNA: TGTGCCAGCGCTTCAGGGCCGGGCACTGAAGCTTTCTTT.